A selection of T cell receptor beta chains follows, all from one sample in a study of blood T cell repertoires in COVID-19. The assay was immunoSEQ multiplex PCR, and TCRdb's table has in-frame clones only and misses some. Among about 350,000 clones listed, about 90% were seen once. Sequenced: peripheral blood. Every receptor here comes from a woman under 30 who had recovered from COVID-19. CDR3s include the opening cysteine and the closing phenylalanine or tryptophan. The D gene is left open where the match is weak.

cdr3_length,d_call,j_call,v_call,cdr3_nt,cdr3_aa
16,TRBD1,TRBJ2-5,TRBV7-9,TGTGCCAGCAGCCCAGGACAGGGGATGGGGACGGAGACCCAGTACTTC,CASSPGQGMGTETQYF
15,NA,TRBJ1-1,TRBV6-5,TGTGCCAGCAGTTACGGCGCGGGGAGCAACACTGAAGCTTTCTTT,CASSYGAGSNTEAFF
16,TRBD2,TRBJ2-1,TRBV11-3,TGTGCCAGCAGCTCCCCCGGGACTAGCGCTTACAATGAGCAGTTCTTC,CASSSPGTSAYNEQFF
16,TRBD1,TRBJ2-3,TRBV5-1,TGCGCCAGCAGCTTGGTTGGGACAGCTAAGACAGATACGCAGTATTTT,CASSLVGTAKTDTQYF
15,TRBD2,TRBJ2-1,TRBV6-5,TGTGCCAGCAGGGATAGCGGGAGCCTTTACAATGAGCAGTTCTTC,CASRDSGSLYNEQFF
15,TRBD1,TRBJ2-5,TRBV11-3,TGTGCCAGCAGCGCGGGACAGGGGAGCCAAGAGACCCAGTACTTC,CASSAGQGSQETQYF
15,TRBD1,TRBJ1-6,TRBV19,TGTGCCAGTAGTACGGAGGGACAGGCCAATTCACCCCTCCACTTT,CASSTEGQANSPLHF
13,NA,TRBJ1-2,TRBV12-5,TGTGCTAGTGGTACAGGGATATACTATGGCTACACCTTC,CASGTGIYYGYTF
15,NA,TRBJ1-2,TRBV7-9,TGTGCCAGCAGCCCCGGGTCACAGGGAGTGGAGGGCTACACCTTC,CASSPGSQGVEGYTF
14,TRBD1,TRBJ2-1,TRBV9,TGTGCCAGCAGCGTGCGACAGGGGGCCTATGAGCAGTTCTTC,CASSVRQGAYEQFF